This T cell receptor delta chain appears in the sequencing data of a study of Vδ1+ human thymocytes. Study-wide results and limits: Thymic delta-chain repertoires held roughly 20% Vdelta2 sequences and few Vdelta3, despite high sort purity. Bulk repertoire data may be misinterpreted because of unexpected Vdelta2 sequences. Thymic TRG and TRD repertoires appeared highly polyclonal.

Germline CDR1 and CDR2: GEAIGNYY and EKD. J was trimmed by 5 bases and V by 1 base; bases with no gene match: 5. The CDR3 runs 18 residues. Alphabeta T cells were depleted, then CD3+ Vdelta1+ Vdelta2- thymocytes were FACS-sorted. Purity of the sorted Vdelta1+ thymocytes ranged from roughly 97% to 99.6%. Sequences come from RNA converted to cDNA by reverse transcription. Multiplex PCR used pooled V-gene forward primers and a constant-region reverse primer to amplify CDR3s. TCRdb ran CATT on the multiplex PCR reads. Seen here are some 73,000 delta-chain clones, approximately 34% observed once, and the top ten hold about 0.24%. There are a few counts of this clone. Its antigen is currently unknown. Other DNA variants within this sample encode the same CDR3.

The clonotype comes from a boy under three years old who had congenital heart surgery. V and J are TRDV2 and TRDJ3; TRDD3 matches 12 bases. The material sequenced was Vdelta1+ gamma-delta thymocytes from the thymus. Indicated subset: FACS-sorted CD3+ TCRalphabeta- TCRVdelta1+ TCRVdelta2- thymocytes. CDR3 DNA: TGTGCCTGTGACACTTTACTGGGGGATACAAGGGACACCCGACAGATGTTTTTC. Translating it yields CACDTLLGDTRDTRQMFF.